These T cell receptor beta chains were read from a single sample in a study of T-cell reconstitution after alpha-beta-depleted transplantation in children. TCRdb independently ran MiXCR on the PCR reads; one entry per CDR3 protein. The sample yields about 470,000 distinct CDR3 sequences, around 46% seen once. This specimen consisted of PBMCs, obtained before TCRalphabeta/CD19-depleted stem cell transplant. The receptors come from a girl aged 2-9 years with aplastic anemia, due to receive a stem cell transplant. Both conserved end residues are part of each CDR3. A D gene is named only where the DNA matches it firmly. For some rows the clone size is stated as once, few or many, or as a class when expanded; others skip it.

v_call	clone_size	j_call	d_call	cdr3_length	cdr3_nt	cdr3_aa
TRBV6-5	many	TRBJ2-5	NA	17	TGTGCCAGCAGTTACTCTGCGTGGGGGCAGGGGCAAGAGACCCAGTACTTC	CASSYSAWGQGQETQYF
TRBV29-1	NA	TRBJ2-7	NA	11	TGCAGCGTTGACATCGGCTACGAGCAGTACTTC	CSVDIGYEQYF
TRBV20-1	once	TRBJ2-3	TRBD2	15	TGCAGTGCGAGGGAGGTGACTAGCGAATGGGATACGCAGTATTTT	CSAREVTSEWDTQYF
TRBV12-3/TRBV12-4	few	TRBJ2-3	TRBD1	15	TGTGCCAGCAGCCAAGGACAGGGGAGCACAGATACGCAGTATTTT	CASSQGQGSTDTQYF
TRBV5-1	many	TRBJ2-2	TRBD2	18	TGCGCCAGCAGCTCAGGACTAGCGGGAGGTCAATGGACCGGGGAGCTGTTTTTT	CASSSGLAGGQWTGELFF
TRBV28	few	TRBJ2-3	TRBD2	17	TGTGCCAGCCCCCCGGGACTAGCGGGAGTAGGTACAGATACGCAGTATTTT	CASPPGLAGVGTDTQYF
TRBV29-1	NA	TRBJ2-1	TRBD2	16	TGCAGCGCCAAAATAGCGGGGGGGGATCTGTACAATGAGCAGTTCTTC	CSAKIAGGDLYNEQFF
TRBV6-1	few	TRBJ2-5	TRBD1	15	TGTGCCAGCAGTCAAGGGGGCGCGAGTTCCGAGACCCAGTACTTC	CASSQGGASSETQYF
TRBV4-1	many	TRBJ2-3	TRBD2	16	TGCGCCAGCAGCCAGACCCTAACGGGGGGTGGGCATACGCAGTATTTT	CASSQTLTGGGHTQYF
TRBV3-1	NA	TRBJ2-2	TRBD2	19	TGTGCCAGCAGTCAAGATGGACTAGCGGGAGGGCCTGACACCGGGGAGCTGTTTTTT	CASSQDGLAGGPDTGELFF
TRBV20-1	few	TRBJ2-3	TRBD2	16	TGCAGTGCTAGACCCACACCGGGACTAGAGAAAGATACGCAGTATTTT	CSARPTPGLEKDTQYF
TRBV7-2	NA	TRBJ2-3	NA	13	TGTGCCAGCACGAGGGGGACCACAGATACGCAGTATTTT	CASTRGTTDTQYF
TRBV7-9	many	TRBJ1-1	NA	12	TGTGCCAGCAGCCGGAGCAACACTGAAGCTTTCTTT	CASSRSNTEAFF
TRBV7-9	NA	TRBJ2-1	TRBD2	16	TGTGCCAGCAGCTTCTCACGTGGGGCGGGGGACGGTGAGCAGTTCTTC	CASSFSRGAGDGEQFF
TRBV20-1	few	TRBJ2-1	NA	15	TGCAGTGCTTTTTCCCACGGGAGACGGTACAATGAGCAGTTCTTC	CSAFSHGRRYNEQFF
TRBV7-2	NA	TRBJ1-1	NA	15	TGTGCCAGCAGCTTAAGTTTGCGGGGTGGGACTGAAGCTTTCTTT	CASSLSLRGGTEAFF
TRBV6-5	NA	TRBJ1-5	NA	14	TGTGCCAGCAGTTATAATAGGGGAGGTCAGCCCCAGCATTTT	CASSYNRGGQPQHF